A selection of T cell receptor beta chains follows, all from one sample in a study of blood T cell repertoires in COVID-19. Produced via immunoSEQ multiplex PCR; TCRdb's table is partial and in-frame only. The sample lists some 110,000 clones; 65% to 85% were seen once. The sample comprised PBMCs or T cells enriched from blood (not recorded which). Receptors were obtained from a woman in her thirties who had recovered from COVID-19. The CDR3 runs from the conserved cysteine through the conserved F or W. A D gene is named only where the DNA matches it firmly. The size entry is marked missing in some rows and otherwise reads once, few, many or a size class.

NA,12,TRBJ1-1,NA,TRBV29-1,CSVAAAGVRAFF,TGCAGCGTTGCGGCTGCAGGGGTCCGAGCTTTCTTT
NA,15,TRBJ1-2,NA,TRBV4-1,CASSHPGHANYGYTF,TGCGCCAGCAGCCATCCAGGACATGCTAACTATGGCTACACCTTC
NA,13,TRBJ1-4,NA,TRBV28,CASLSREGEKLFF,TGTGCCAGCCTCTCGAGGGAGGGTGAAAAACTGTTTTTT
NA,17,TRBJ2-3,TRBD1,TRBV13,CASSGETQGVGTDTQYF,TGTGCCAGCAGCGGAGAGACACAGGGGGTGGGCACAGATACGCAGTATTTT
NA,16,TRBJ1-3,NA,TRBV5-1,CASSLEVQASGNTIYF,TGCGCCAGCAGCTTGGAAGTGCAGGCCTCTGGAAACACCATATATTTT
NA,15,TRBJ2-7,TRBD2,TRBV19,CASSIPGRASYEQYF,TGTGCCAGTAGTATCCCCGGGAGGGCCAGCTACGAGCAGTACTTC
NA,13,TRBJ1-2,NA,TRBV6-5,CASSPGAVYGYTF,TGTGCCAGCAGTCCGGGAGCGGTTTACGGCTACACCTTC
NA,14,TRBJ1-2,NA,TRBV5-5,CASSLWGVAYGYTF,TGTGCCAGCAGCTTGTGGGGAGTCGCCTATGGCTACACCTTC
NA,14,TRBJ2-7,NA,TRBV28,CASSPTDGAYEQYF,TGTGCCAGCAGTCCCACGGATGGAGCCTACGAGCAGTACTTC
NA,19,TRBJ1-5,TRBD1,TRBV6-1,CASSALTGTGSLSNQPQHF,TGTGCCAGCAGTGCACTAACCGGGACAGGGAGCCTGAGCAATCAGCCCCAGCATTTT
NA,15,TRBJ1-1,NA,TRBV7-6,CASSLGTAKNTEAFF,TGTGCCAGCAGCTTAGGGACAGCTAAGAACACTGAAGCTTTCTTT
NA,13,TRBJ1-5,NA,TRBV6-5,CASSWSGNQPQHF,TGTGCCAGCAGTTGGTCCGGGAATCAGCCCCAGCATTTT
NA,15,TRBJ1-6,NA,TRBV5-4,CASSLSTRGNSPLHF,TGTGCCAGCAGCTTATCTACCAGGGGTAATTCACCCCTCCACTTT
NA,16,TRBJ2-2,TRBD2,TRBV5-1,CASSPGLAENTGELFF,TGCGCCAGCAGCCCGGGACTAGCGGAGAACACCGGGGAGCTGTTTTTT
NA,14,TRBJ1-4,TRBD1,TRBV19,CASRATGNFEKLFF,TGTGCCAGTAGAGCGACAGGGAACTTCGAAAAACTGTTTTTT
NA,14,TRBJ2-6,NA,TRBV6-4,CASRTDSGANVLTF,TGTGCCAGCAGAACAGACTCTGGGGCCAACGTCCTGACTTTC
NA,15,TRBJ2-7,NA,TRBV30,CAWSRSLAVSYEQYF,TGTGCCTGGTCTCGATCCCTGGCGGTCTCCTACGAGCAGTACTTC
NA,15,TRBJ2-7,TRBD2,TRBV7-2,CASSPGLAGGYEQYF,TGTGCCAGCAGCCCGGGACTAGCGGGAGGATACGAGCAGTACTTC
once,15,TRBJ2-7,NA,TRBV14,CASSQDLRPGGEQYF,TGTGCCAGCAGCCAAGATTTACGTCCTGGGGGGGAGCAGTACTTC
NA,13,TRBJ2-1,TRBD1,TRBV28,CASSRTGGNEQFF,TGTGCCAGCAGTAGGACAGGGGGCAATGAGCAGTTCTTC
NA,15,TRBJ2-2,NA,TRBV5-1,CASSSSGTNTGELFF,TGCGCCAGCAGCTCTTCCGGGACGAACACCGGGGAGCTGTTTTTT
NA,14,TRBJ2-1,NA,TRBV6-2/TRBV6-3,CASIPSVTYNEQFF,TGTGCCAGCATCCCTAGCGTTACCTACAATGAGCAGTTCTTC
NA,14,TRBJ1-4,TRBD1,TRBV5-1,CASSSGQVGEKLFF,TGCGCCAGCAGCTCGGGACAGGTGGGAGAAAAACTGTTTTTT
NA,16,TRBJ2-3,TRBD2,TRBV11-2,CASSRGLAGNTDTQYF,TGTGCCAGCAGCCGAGGACTAGCGGGAAACACAGATACGCAGTATTTT
NA,13,TRBJ2-7,TRBD1,TRBV29-1,CSVLTGGGYEQYF,TGCAGCGTTTTAACAGGGGGAGGTTACGAGCAGTACTTC
NA,13,TRBJ1-1,NA,TRBV7-9,CATLPSGNTEAFF,TGTGCCACCTTACCCAGCGGAAACACTGAAGCTTTCTTT
NA,9,TRBJ1-2,NA,TRBV20-1,CVAADGYTF,TGCGTTGCGGCCGATGGCTACACCTTC